This paragraph covers one T cell receptor (beta chain) sequence. The antigen is undetermined. The entry originates in a study of T cell responses to AZD1222 COVID-19 vaccine. Study-wide results and caveats: Donors were chiefly white British, with a greater number of females, and clonal diversity was perhaps underestimated. Spike-specific TCR breadth and depth both grew after two AZD1222 doses. Unmutated variant regions are reportedly targeted by nearly half of spike-specific TCRs.

Germline V gives CDR1 SGHRS, CDR2 YFSETQ. The trim removed 0 bases at V and 0 bases at J, leaving 4 bases unmatched. This CDR3 region has 16 residues. Sequencing was performed with immunoSEQ multiplex PCR; in TCRdb, only in-frame clones are kept and a portion is missing. This table holds about 160,000 clones, roughly 88% found once. This chain links TRBV5-1 with TRBJ1-1, with 8 positions matching TRBD1. The sample here was peripheral blood, taken 28 days after the second AZD1222 dose. This TCR derives from an adult who received the AZD1222 COVID-19 vaccine. The CDR3 DNA reads TGCGCCAGCAGCTTGGCCGGGACAGGTATGAACACTGAAGCTTTCTTT. Encoded protein: CASSLAGTGMNTEAFF.